Described below is a single T cell receptor beta chain sequence and its context. CDR1 MNHNY and CDR2 SVGAGI come from the germline V gene (reference sequence). Trimming removed 10 bases from V and 7 bases from J, with 16 bases in between. This CDR3 is built from 12 residues. The sample belongs to a study of blood T cell repertoires in COVID-19. Across the study: COVID-19 samples from acute and convalescent phases originated in the United States, Italy and Spain. PBMCs, B-cell-depleted T cells, or T cells provided the cDNA or gDNA that made up the material.

In the authors' methods: Using reference gene primer amplification, nucleated cell counts were estimated. The protocol was immunoSEQ multiplex PCR, while the TCRdb copy is restricted to in-frame clones and leaves out a portion. The DNA gave D and trimming, while V, J and clone size come from that table. The sample holds about 300,000 clones, around 89% seen once. This TCR came from a man between 18 and 35 years old who had recovered from COVID-19. Material for sequencing was peripheral blood. The chain is built from TRBV6-6 and TRBJ1-2; tentative D call: TRBD1 (6 bases). CDR3 protein: CANRAPPLGYTF. CDR3 nucleotide sequence: TGTGCCAACAGGGCTCCTCCCCTTGGCTACACCTTC.